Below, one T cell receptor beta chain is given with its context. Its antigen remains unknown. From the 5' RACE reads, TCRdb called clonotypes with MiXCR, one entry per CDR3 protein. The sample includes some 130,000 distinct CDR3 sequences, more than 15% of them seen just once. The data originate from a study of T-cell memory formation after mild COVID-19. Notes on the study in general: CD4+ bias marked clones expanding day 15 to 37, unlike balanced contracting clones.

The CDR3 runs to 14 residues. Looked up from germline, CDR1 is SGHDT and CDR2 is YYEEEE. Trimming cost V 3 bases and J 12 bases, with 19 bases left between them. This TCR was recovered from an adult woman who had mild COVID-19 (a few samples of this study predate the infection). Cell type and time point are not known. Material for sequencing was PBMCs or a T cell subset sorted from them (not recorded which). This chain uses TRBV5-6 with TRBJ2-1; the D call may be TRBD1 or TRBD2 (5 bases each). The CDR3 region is CASSSEGKGVGQFF. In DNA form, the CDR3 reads TGTGCCAGCAGCTCTGAGGGGAAAGGGGTTGGGCAGTTCTTC.